Below, 20 T cell receptor beta chains from the same sample are listed, as sequenced in a study of T cell responses to AZD1222 COVID-19 vaccine. Generated by immunoSEQ multiplex PCR, the TCRdb table keeps only in-frame clones and is missing some. The table shows approximately 100,000 clones, with 90% occurring only once. Sequenced here: peripheral blood, sampled on day 0 of AZD1222 vaccination. These receptors originate from an adult in good health.

This sequence joins TRBV6-2 or TRBV6-3 and TRBJ1-5; no definite D call. Germline loops: CDR1 MNHEY, CDR2 SVGEGT. V lost 2 bases to trimming and J lost 1 base, with 15 bases between them. This CDR3 region has 17 residues. CDR3 in DNA: TGTGCCAGCAGTTACCCCCCCGGAGGGATCAGCAATCAGCCCCAGCATTTT. This translates into CASSYPPGGISNQPQHF.

The chain employs TRBV7-9 and TRBJ1-1; D is possibly TRBD1 (5 bases). V was clipped by 5 bases and J by 1 base, with 17 bases between them. Per germline, CDR1 SEHNR and CDR2 FQNEAQ (reference sequence). CDR3 length: 16 amino acids. The CDR3 nucleotides read TGTGCCAGCAGCCTAACCACGGGGCAGGGGAACACTGAAGCTTTCTTT. It is translated as CASSLTTGQGNTEAFF.

V usage is TRBV9 and J usage is TRBJ2-5; D might be TRBD2 (6 bases). Germline-derived CDR1 and CDR2 are SGDLS and YYNGEE. This CDR3 has 13 residues. V lost 3 bases and J lost 3, with 9 bases in between. The CDR3 bases are TGTGCCAGCAGCGGGACTAATGAAGAGACCCAGTACTTC. As protein: CASSGTNEETQYF. The variable domain in full, completed from reference TRBV9 and TRBJ2-5, reads DSGVTQTPKHLITATGQRVTLRCSPRSGDLSVYWYQQSLDQGLQFLIQYYNGEERAKGNILERFSAQQFPDLHSELNLSSLELGDSALYFCASSGTNEETQYFGPGTRLLVL.

V gene TRBV5-1 combines with J gene TRBJ1-2, with unresolved D. There are 13 residues in the CDR3. The ends were cut back, 2 bases at V and 8 bases at J, with 13 bases in the middle. Germline V CDR1 and CDR2: SGHRS, YFSETQ. CDR3: CASSFQPGEGYTF. The CDR3 DNA reads TGCGCCAGCAGCTTTCAGCCGGGAGAAGGCTACACCTTC. Full variable domain (remainder filled in from reference TRBV5-1 and TRBJ1-2): KAGVTQTPRYLIKTRGQQVTLSCSPISGHRSVSWYQQTPGQGLQFLFEYFSETQRNKGNFPGRFSGRQFSNSRSEMNVSTLELGDSALYLCASSFQPGEGYTFGSGTRLTVV.

The chain carries TRBV2 and TRBJ1-2; the match to TRBD1 covers 9 bases. Trimming took 6 bases from V and 6 from J; bases not matched to a gene: 8. CDR1 SNHLY and CDR2 FYNNEI come from the germline V gene. This CDR3 spans 14 amino acids. In DNA, the CDR3 is TGTGCCAGCAGCAAACAGGGGGCTCTGCATGGCTACACCTTC. This sequence encodes CASSKQGALHGYTF.

This chain connects TRBV28 to TRBJ2-3; tentative D call: TRBD2 (7 bases). Deletions cut 5 bases from V and 5 bases from J, with 20 bases between. Germline CDR1 MDHEN, CDR2 SYDVKM. The CDR3 has 16 residues. The CDR3 sequence is CASSPPRGGLQDTQYF. DNA for the CDR3: TGTGCCAGCAGTCCCCCGAGGGGGGGCCTTCAAGATACGCAGTATTTT.

The chain is built from TRBV6-1 and TRBJ1-2; D ambiguous. The germline V and J ends were trimmed by 3 bases and 3 bases, with 11 bases remaining between them. The CDR3 is 14 residues long. The germline gives CDR1 MNHNS, CDR2 SASEGT. CDR3 sequence (DNA): TGTGCCAGCAGTGACAACCCCAACTACTATGGCTACACCTTC. Translating it yields CASSDNPNYYGYTF.

This sequence joins TRBV5-1 and TRBJ2-7, with 10 bases aligning to TRBD1. Germline-derived CDR1 and CDR2 are SGHRS and YFSETQ. V lost 4 bases to trimming and J lost 3 bases; unmatched junction nucleotides: 4. The CDR3 contains 14 residues. The CDR3 nucleotides are TGCGCCAGCAGCGTCAGGGACAGGGGCTACGAGCAGTACTTC. Translated: CASSVRDRGYEQYF.

The gene calls are TRBV7-2 and TRBJ2-1; 8 nucleotides align to TRBD2. Trimming removed 5 bases from V and 4 bases from J; junction bases left unmatched: 7. The CDR3 consists of 15 residues. Germline CDR1 reads SGHTA; CDR2 reads FQGNSA. Here the CDR3 DNA reads TGTGCCAGCAGCCCGAGGACTAGCAGATACAATGAGCAGTTCTTC. Translation gives CASSPRTSRYNEQFF.

The rearrangement links TRBV18 to TRBJ1-1; D is unresolved. This CDR3 is built from 12 residues. Germline V lookup: CDR1 KGHSH, CDR2 LQKENI. Trimming left V 5 bases short and J 8 bases short, with 12 bases between. DNA for the CDR3: TGTGCCAGCTCAGAGACGGGGAACGAAGCTTTCTTT. The encoded protein is CASSETGNEAFF. The full variable domain, completed using reference TRBV18 and TRBJ1-1, is NAGVMQNPRHLVRRRGQEARLRCSPMKGHSHVYWYRQLPEEGLKFMVYLQKENIIDESGMPKERFSAEFPKEGPSILRIQQVVRGDSAAYFCASSETGNEAFFGQGTRLTVV.

The chain couples TRBV7-3 to TRBJ1-2; D perhaps matches TRBD1 (6 bases). The CDR3 sequence is 13 residues long. Germline assignment: CDR1 SGHTA and CDR2 FQGTGA. The germline V and J ends were trimmed by 4 bases and 7 bases, with 13 bases remaining between them. CDR3 residues: CASSSTGGGGYTF. In DNA form, the CDR3 reads TGTGCCAGCAGCTCCACAGGAGGGGGTGGCTACACCTTC.

The sample holds a few counts of this clone. The rearrangement joins TRBV5-1 to TRBJ2-1; 7 bases match TRBD1. Trimming cost V 2 bases and J 5 bases; bases outside gene matches: 10. The CDR3 consists of 16 residues. CDR1 is SGHRS and CDR2 is YFSETQ in the germline V gene. This CDR3 is CASSFAWTGDNNEQFF. The CDR3 region has the DNA TGCGCCAGCAGCTTCGCCTGGACAGGCGACAACAATGAGCAGTTCTTC. The whole variable domain, filled in from reference TRBV5-1 and TRBJ2-1, reads KAGVTQTPRYLIKTRGQQVTLSCSPISGHRSVSWYQQTPGQGLQFLFEYFSETQRNKGNFPGRFSGRQFSNSRSEMNVSTLELGDSALYLCASSFAWTGDNNEQFFGPGTRLTVL.

The chain links TRBV3-1 (or the pseudogene TRBV3-2) to TRBJ1-4, with a possible D match to TRBD1 (5 bases). Trimming removed 0 bases at V and 3 bases at J, with 14 bases between. The CDR3 length is 17 residues. The germline gives CDR1 LGHDT, CDR2 YNNKEL (reference sequence). The CDR3 sequence is CASSQDLAGLSNEKLFF. The CDR3 DNA sequence: TGTGCCAGCAGCCAAGACCTTGCGGGACTTTCTAATGAAAAACTGTTTTTT.

The chain couples TRBV10-2 to TRBJ2-7; possibly TRBD1 for D (6 bases). V was clipped by 2 bases and J by 6 bases, with 11 bases between them. Germline V gene lookup returns CDR1 WSHSY and CDR2 SAAADI. The CDR3 runs 13 residues. CDR3 DNA: TGCGCCAGCAGTGAGGGCAGGGGCCTCGAGCAGTACTTC. Protein sequence: CASSEGRGLEQYF.

The chain uses TRBV9 and TRBJ2-7, with D unclear. Germline loops: CDR1 SGDLS, CDR2 YYNGEE. Trimming removed 2 bases at V and 5 bases at J, with 8 bases between. The CDR3 covers 12 residues. CDR3 in amino acids: CASSVRGDEQYF. For the CDR3, the DNA is TGTGCCAGCAGCGTCCGAGGAGACGAGCAGTACTTC. Drawing the rest from reference TRBV9 and TRBJ2-7, the complete variable domain is DSGVTQTPKHLITATGQRVTLRCSPRSGDLSVYWYQQSLDQGLQFLIQYYNGEERAKGNILERFSAQQFPDLHSELNLSSLELGDSALYFCASSVRGDEQYFGPGTRLTVT.

The chain couples TRBV25-1 to TRBJ2-1; D perhaps matches TRBD2 (5 bases). Germline CDR1 reads MGHDK; CDR2 reads SYGVNS. Deletions cut 8 bases from V and 9 bases from J, with 8 bases between. The CDR3 runs to 10 residues. The CDR3 DNA reads as TGTGCCAGCGCACGGGGTGAGCAGTTCTTC. This codes for CASARGEQFF.

The chain couples TRBV5-1 to TRBJ1-3, with D tentatively TRBD1 (6 bases). The germline V and J ends were trimmed by 0 bases and 0 bases, with 7 bases remaining between them. The germline CDR1 and CDR2 sequences are SGHRS and YFSETQ. The length of the CDR3 is 15 residues. CDR3 in amino acids: CASSLGDISGNTIYF. The CDR3 nucleotides read TGCGCCAGCAGCTTGGGGGACATCTCTGGAAACACCATATATTTT.

The chain uses TRBV13 and TRBJ2-1; the match to TRBD1 covers 8 bases. The germline V gene encodes CDR1 PRHDT and CDR2 FYEKMQ (reference sequence). V gave up 5 bases and J gave up 4 bases; unmatched junction bases: 7. The CDR3 is 15 amino acids. The CDR3 loop reads CASSPDWTGYNEQFF. The CDR3 DNA is TGTGCCAGCAGCCCGGACTGGACAGGGTACAATGAGCAGTTCTTC.

The genes are TRBV5-1 and TRBJ2-3; TRBD2 aligns across 9 bases. The V and J ends lost 2 bases and 6 bases, in that order; junction bases with no gene match: 4. There are 14 residues in the CDR3. From germline, CDR1 is SGHRS and CDR2 YFSETQ. As DNA, the CDR3 is TGCGCCAGCAGCTTTAGCGGGAGTAGCGATACGCAGTATTTT. Protein sequence: CASSFSGSSDTQYF.

This sequence joins TRBV4-1 and TRBJ1-5; D is undetermined. Between the trimmed V and J ends, which lost 1 base and 6 bases, there was a span of 13 bases. CDR3 length: 15 residues. Germline values: CDR1 MGHRA, CDR2 YSYEKL. CDR3: CASSQGLRDPQPQHF. In DNA, the CDR3 is TGCGCCAGCAGCCAAGGCCTCCGGGATCCTCAGCCCCAGCATTTT.